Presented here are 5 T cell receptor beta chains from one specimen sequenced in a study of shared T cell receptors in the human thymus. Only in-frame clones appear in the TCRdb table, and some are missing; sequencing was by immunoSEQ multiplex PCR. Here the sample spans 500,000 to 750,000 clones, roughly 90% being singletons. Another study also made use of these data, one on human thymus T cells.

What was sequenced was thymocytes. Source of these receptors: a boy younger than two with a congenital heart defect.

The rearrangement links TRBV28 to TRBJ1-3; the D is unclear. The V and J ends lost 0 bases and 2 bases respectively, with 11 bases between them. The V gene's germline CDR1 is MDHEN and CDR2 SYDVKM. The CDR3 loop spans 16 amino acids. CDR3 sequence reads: CASSLWGSGAGNTIYF. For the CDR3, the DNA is TGTGCCAGCAGTTTATGGGGGAGCGGGGCTGGAAACACCATATATTTT.

DNA for the CDR3: TGTGCCAGCGGCCGGGACAGGTCCTACGAGCAGTACTTC. Amino acid sequence: CASGRDRSYEQYF. The chain has TRBV27 and TRBJ2-7, with 8 positions matching TRBD1. The CDR3 extends over 13 amino acids. In germline, CDR1 is MNHEY, CDR2 SMNVEV (reference sequence). J was trimmed by 1 base and V by 8 bases; bases with no gene match: 4.

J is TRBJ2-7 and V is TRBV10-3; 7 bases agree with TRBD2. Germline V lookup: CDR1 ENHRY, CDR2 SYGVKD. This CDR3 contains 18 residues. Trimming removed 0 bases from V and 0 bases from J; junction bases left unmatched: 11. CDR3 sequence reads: CAISESREGLTSSYEQYF. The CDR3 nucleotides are TGTGCCATCAGTGAGTCAAGGGAGGGACTAACGAGCTCCTACGAGCAGTACTTC.

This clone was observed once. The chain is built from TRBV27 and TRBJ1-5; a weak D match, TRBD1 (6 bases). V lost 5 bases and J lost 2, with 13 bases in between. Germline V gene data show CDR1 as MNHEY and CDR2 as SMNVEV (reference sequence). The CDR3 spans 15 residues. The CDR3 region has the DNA TGTGCCAGCAGTGGCAGGGGTTGGGGCAATCAGCCCCAGCATTTT. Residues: CASSGRGWGNQPQHF.

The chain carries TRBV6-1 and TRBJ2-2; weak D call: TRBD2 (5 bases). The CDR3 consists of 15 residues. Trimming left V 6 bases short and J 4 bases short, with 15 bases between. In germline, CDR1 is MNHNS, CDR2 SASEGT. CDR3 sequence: CASRVLETFTGELFF. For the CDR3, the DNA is TGTGCCAGCAGGGTACTAGAGACGTTCACCGGGGAGCTGTTTTTT.